Given below is one T cell receptor (beta chain) in context. Its target is unknown. Deletions cut 6 bases from V and 5 bases from J, with 14 bases between. In germline, CDR1 is SGHTA, CDR2 FQGNSA. The length of the CDR3 is 14 residues. The entry originates in a study of T-cell memory formation after mild COVID-19. Overall study: Largely, TCR clusters stayed within a single donor. Study-level points and caveats: Among contracting clones, CD4+ were mainly CM/EM and CD8+ enriched in EMRA.

The 5'RACE method, run with constant-segment primers, produced TCR alpha and TCR beta cDNA libraries (carrying sample barcodes and UMIs). TCRdb redid the calling of the 5' RACE reads with MiXCR, one entry per CDR3 protein. The profile shows about half a million distinct CDR3 sequences, 15% to 20% of them singletons. The clonotype comes from an adult woman who had mild COVID-19 (a few samples of this study predate the infection). Cell type and time point are not known. The chain joins TRBV7-2 to TRBJ2-1; D perhaps matches TRBD1 (6 bases). The source material was PBMCs or a T cell subset sorted from them (not recorded which). CDR3 nucleotide sequence: TGTGCCAGCAGTACAGGGAGTTCCCACAATGAGCAGTTCTTC. As protein: CASSTGSSHNEQFF.